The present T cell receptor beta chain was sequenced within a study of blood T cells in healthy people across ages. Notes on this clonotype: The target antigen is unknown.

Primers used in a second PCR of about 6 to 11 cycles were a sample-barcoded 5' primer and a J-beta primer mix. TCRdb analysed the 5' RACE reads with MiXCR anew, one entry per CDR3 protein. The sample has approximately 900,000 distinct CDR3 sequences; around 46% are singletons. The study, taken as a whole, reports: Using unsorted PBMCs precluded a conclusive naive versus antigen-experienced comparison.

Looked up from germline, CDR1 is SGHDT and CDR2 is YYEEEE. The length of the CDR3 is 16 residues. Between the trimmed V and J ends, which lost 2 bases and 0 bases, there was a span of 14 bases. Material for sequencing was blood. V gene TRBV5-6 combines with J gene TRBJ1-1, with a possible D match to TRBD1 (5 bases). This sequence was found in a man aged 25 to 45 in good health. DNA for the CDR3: TGTGCCAGCAGCTTAGGAGGGGCCGGGATGAACACTGAAGCTTTCTTT. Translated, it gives CASSLGGAGMNTEAFF.